This TCR beta chain was recorded in a study of control samples from healthy donors and cancer patients (dated by TCRdb to about 2020). Library preparation used the immunoSEQ multiplex PCR assay. What TCRdb holds here is the immuneACCESS table cut down to in-frame rearrangements. Part of the clones is not present; checked against another copy, under half of the missing clones reflect an unresolved V gene, and the others are unexplained. This sample lists some 120,000 clones; 87% were detected once. About 2.9% of the sample rests with the top ten. Of note for this clone: Its antigen is not yet known. No clone much larger than this one lies a single base away; base qualities are absent.

Inclusive of the bounding cysteine and phenylalanine, the CDR3 is 14 residues long. The retained sequence is limited to the CDR3, 42 bases, with the frame set at the first base. Sequences SGHTS (CDR1) and YDEGEE (CDR2) are obtained from the germline V gene. Relative to germline, V is 4 bases shorter and J is 3 bases shorter, with 13 bases between their ends. Material: blood. The V and J genes are TRBV5-8 and TRBJ1-1, with TRBD1 tentatively as D gene (5 bases match). This TCR came from a man aged 55 to 69 in good health. The nucleotide sequence is TGTGCCAGCAGCATCAACATAGGGGACACTGAAGCTTTCTTT. Translated, this gives CASSINIGDTEAFF.